This entry lists 2 T cell receptor beta chains sequenced from one sample in a study of early T cells in non-severe SARS-CoV-2 infection. MiXCR was run by TCRdb on the 5' RACE reads, yielding one entry per CDR3 protein. The data contain over 100,000 distinct CDR3 sequences, around 14% of them singletons. The sequencing input was whole blood. These TCRs come from an adult who was a healthcare worker with PCR-confirmed SARS-CoV-2 infection or an uninfected control (not recorded which).

This clonotype was observed a few times. The chain couples TRBV7-6 to TRBJ2-2; D is uncertain. Germline loops: CDR1 SGHVS, CDR2 FNYEAQ. The length of the CDR3 is 12 residues. The V and J ends lost 5 bases and 7 bases respectively, with 8 bases between them. As DNA, the CDR3 is TGTGCCAGCAGCCCGAACGGCGGGGAGCTGTTTTTT. Protein sequence: CASSPNGGELFF.

This clonotype came up many times. CDR3 DNA sequence: TGTGCCAGCGGGGACCGCAGCTCCTACGAGCAGTACTTC. Residues: CASGDRSSYEQYF. This chain uses TRBV6-2 or TRBV6-3 with TRBJ2-7; D may be TRBD1 or TRBD2 (5 bases each). The CDR3 contains 13 residues. V lost 8 bases to trimming and J lost 0 bases, with 11 bases between them. From germline, CDR1 is MNHEY and CDR2 SVGEGT.